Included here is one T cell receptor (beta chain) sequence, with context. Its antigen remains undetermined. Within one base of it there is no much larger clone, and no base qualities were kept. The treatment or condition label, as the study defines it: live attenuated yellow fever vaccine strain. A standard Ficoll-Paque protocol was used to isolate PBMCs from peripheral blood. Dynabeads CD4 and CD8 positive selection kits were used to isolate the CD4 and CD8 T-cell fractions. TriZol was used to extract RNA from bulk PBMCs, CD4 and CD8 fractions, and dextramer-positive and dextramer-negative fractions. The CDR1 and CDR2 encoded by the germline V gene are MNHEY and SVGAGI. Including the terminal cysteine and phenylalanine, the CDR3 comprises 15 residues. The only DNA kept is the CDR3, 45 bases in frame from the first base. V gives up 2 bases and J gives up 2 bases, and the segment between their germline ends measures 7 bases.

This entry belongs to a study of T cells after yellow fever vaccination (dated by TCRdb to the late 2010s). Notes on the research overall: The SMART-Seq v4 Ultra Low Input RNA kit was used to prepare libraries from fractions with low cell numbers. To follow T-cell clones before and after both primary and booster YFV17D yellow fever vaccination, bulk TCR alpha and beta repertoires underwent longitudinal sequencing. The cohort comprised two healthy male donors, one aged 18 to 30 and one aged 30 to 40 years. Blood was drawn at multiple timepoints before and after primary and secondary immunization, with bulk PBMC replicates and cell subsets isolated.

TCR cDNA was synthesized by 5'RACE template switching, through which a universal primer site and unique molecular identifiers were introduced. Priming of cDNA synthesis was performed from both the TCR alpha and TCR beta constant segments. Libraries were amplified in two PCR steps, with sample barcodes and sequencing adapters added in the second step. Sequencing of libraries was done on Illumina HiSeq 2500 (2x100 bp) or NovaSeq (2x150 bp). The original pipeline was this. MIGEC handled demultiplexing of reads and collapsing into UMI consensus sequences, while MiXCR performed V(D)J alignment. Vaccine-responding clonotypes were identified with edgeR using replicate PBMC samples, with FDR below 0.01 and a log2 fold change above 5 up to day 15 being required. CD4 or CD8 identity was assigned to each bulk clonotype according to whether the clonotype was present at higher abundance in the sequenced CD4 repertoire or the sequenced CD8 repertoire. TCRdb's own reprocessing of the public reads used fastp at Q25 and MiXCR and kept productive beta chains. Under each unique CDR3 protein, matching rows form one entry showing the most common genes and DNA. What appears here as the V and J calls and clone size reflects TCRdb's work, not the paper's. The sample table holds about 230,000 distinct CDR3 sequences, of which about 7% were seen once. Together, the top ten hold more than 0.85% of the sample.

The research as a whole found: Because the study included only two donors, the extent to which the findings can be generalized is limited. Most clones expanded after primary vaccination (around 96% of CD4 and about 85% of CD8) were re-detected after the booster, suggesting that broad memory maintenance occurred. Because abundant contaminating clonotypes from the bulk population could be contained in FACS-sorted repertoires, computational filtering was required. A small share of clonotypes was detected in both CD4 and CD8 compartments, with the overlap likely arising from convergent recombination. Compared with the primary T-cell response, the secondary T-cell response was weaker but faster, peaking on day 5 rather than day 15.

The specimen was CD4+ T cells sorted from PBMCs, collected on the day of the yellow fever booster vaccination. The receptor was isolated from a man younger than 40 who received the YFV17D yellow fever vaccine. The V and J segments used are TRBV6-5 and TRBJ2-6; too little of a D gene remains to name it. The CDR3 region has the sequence CASSYEAAGANVLTF. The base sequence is TGTGCCAGCAGTTACGAAGCAGCTGGGGCCAACGTCCTGACTTTC.